This T cell receptor (beta chain) is drawn from a study of T-cell reconstitution after alpha-beta-depleted transplantation in children. General study findings and limits: T-cell numbers and diversity one year post-transplant derived largely from freshly generated T cells. At day 60, the high TCRbeta diversity found in some patients originated from recipient T cells and thymic progenitors that had survived.

For this clonotype: Its antigen remains unknown.

Unique molecular identifiers were incorporated into the prepared TCRbeta library. TCRdb called the PCR reads again in MiXCR, with one record for every CDR3 protein. The sample shows about 600,000 distinct CDR3 sequences, roughly 13% of them seen only once. CDR1 MNHEY and CDR2 SVGAGI come from the germline V gene. The V end lost 2 bases, the J end lost 5 bases, and 9 bases lay between the germline ends. CDR3 length: 14 amino acids. The clonotype comes from a male patient between 5 and 17 years old who had a stem cell transplant for acute myeloid leukemia, so the T cells may come from the graft donor. This specimen consisted of PBMCs, mostly from graft donor cells, obtained 360 days after TCRalphabeta/CD19-depleted stem cell transplant. The chain employs TRBV6-5 and TRBJ2-2; D unclear. The CDR3 loop is CASSYAALTGELFF. DNA of the CDR3: TGTGCCAGCAGTTACGCGGCTTTGACCGGGGAGCTGTTTTTT.